This T cell receptor (beta chain) was sequenced during a study of cytomegalovirus exposure and HLA in healthy donors. Study-wide results and limits: For cytomegalovirus status, the classifier reportedly gave diagnoses with high specificity and sensitivity. The study found most TCR sequences rare, yet found some public TCRs in many donors.

Comments on this clone: Its antigen is undetermined.

The CDR3 is 15 residues long. Germline loops: CDR1 SGDLS, CDR2 YYNGEE. Trimming removed 3 bases from V and 1 base from J, with 14 bases in between. Produced via immunoSEQ multiplex PCR; TCRdb's table is partial and in-frame only. The sample has over 250,000 clones, approximately 90% seen once. This sequence was found in a woman between 25 and 40 years old in good health and CMV-seropositive. This sequence joins TRBV9 and TRBJ2-7, with D perhaps being TRBD1 or TRBD2 (5 bases each). Material: PBMCs. Here the CDR3 DNA reads TGTGCCAGCAGCGAGGGACCGGATATATCCTACGAGCAGTACTTC. It is translated as CASSEGPDISYEQYF. The whole variable domain, filled in from reference TRBV9 and TRBJ2-7, reads DSGVTQTPKHLITATGQRVTLRCSPRSGDLSVYWYQQSLDQGLQFLIQYYNGEERAKGNILERFSAQQFPDLHSELNLSSLELGDSALYFCASSEGPDISYEQYFGPGTRLTVT.